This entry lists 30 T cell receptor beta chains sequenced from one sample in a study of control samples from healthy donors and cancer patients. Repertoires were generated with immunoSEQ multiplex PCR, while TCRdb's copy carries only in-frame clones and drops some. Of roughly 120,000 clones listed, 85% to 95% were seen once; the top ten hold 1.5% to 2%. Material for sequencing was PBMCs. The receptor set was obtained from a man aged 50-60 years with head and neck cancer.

Here the CDR3 reads CASFQRGITGELFF. The CDR3 coding sequence is TGTGCCAGCTTTCAACGGGGGATCACCGGGGAGCTGTTTTTT. This chain joins TRBV7-6 and TRBJ2-2; D might be TRBD2 (6 bases). Per germline, CDR1 SGHVS and CDR2 FNYEAQ. Trimming removed 8 bases at V and 4 bases at J, with 14 bases between. The CDR3 sequence is 14 residues long.

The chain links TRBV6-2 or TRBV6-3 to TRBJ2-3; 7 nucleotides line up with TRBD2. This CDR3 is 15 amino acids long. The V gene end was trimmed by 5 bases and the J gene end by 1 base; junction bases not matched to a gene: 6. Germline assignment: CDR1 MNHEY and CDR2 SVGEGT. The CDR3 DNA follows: TGTGCCAGCAGTGACCCGGGAGGCCGCACAGATACGCAGTATTTT. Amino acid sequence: CASSDPGGRTDTQYF.

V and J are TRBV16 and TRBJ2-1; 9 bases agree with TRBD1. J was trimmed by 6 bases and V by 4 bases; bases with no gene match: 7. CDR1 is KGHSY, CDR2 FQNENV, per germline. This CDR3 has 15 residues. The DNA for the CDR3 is TGTGCCAGCAGCCCCCGGGACAGGGATGGCAATGAGCAGTTCTTC. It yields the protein CASSPRDRDGNEQFF.

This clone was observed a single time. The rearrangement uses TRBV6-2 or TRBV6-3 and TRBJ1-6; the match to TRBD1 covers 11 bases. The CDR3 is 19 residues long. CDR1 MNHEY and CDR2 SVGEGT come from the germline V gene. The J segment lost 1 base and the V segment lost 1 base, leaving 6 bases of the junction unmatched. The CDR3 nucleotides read TGTGCCAGCAGTTACTTGACCGGACAGGGGGCTTCCTATAATTCACCCCTCCACTTT. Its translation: CASSYLTGQGASYNSPLHF.

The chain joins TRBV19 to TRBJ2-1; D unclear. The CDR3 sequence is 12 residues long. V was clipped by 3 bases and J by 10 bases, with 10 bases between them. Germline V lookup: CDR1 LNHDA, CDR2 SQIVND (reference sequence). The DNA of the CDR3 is TGTGCCAGTAGTATCAGGAGAGACGAGCAGTTCTTC. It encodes CASSIRRDEQFF.

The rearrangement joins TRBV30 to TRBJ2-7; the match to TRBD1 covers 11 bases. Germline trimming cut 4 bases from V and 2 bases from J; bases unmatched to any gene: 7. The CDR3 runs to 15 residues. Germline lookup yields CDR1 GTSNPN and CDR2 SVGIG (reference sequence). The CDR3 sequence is CAWTLDRGPPYEQYF. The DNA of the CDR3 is TGTGCCTGGACTTTGGACAGGGGGCCCCCCTACGAGCAGTACTTC. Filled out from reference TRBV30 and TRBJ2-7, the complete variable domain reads SQTIHQWPATLVQPVGSPLSLECTVEGTSNPNLYWYRQAAGRGLQLLFYSVGIGQISSEVPQNLSASRPQDRQFILSSKKLLLSDSGFYLCAWTLDRGPPYEQYFGPGTRLTVT.

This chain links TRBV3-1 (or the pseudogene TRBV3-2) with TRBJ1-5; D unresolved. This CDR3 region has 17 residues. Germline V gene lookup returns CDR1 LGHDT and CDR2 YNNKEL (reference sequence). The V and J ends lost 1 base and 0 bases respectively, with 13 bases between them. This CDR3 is CASSQGGRIYSNQPQHF. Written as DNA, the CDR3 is TGTGCCAGCAGCCAAGGCGGCAGAATTTATAGCAATCAGCCCCAGCATTTT.

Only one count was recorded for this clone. The CDR3 spells CASSIVGWGQPQHF. Written as DNA, the CDR3 is TGTGCCAGTAGTATTGTCGGATGGGGTCAGCCCCAGCATTTT. The V and J genes are TRBV19 and TRBJ1-5; D gene uncertain. V lost 3 bases, J lost 6 bases, and 12 bases lay in between. The CDR3 is made up of 14 amino acids. CDR1 LNHDA and CDR2 SQIVND come from the germline V gene (reference sequence). Variable domain in full (rest from reference TRBV19 and TRBJ1-5): DGGITQSPKYLFRKEGQNVTLSCEQNLNHDAMYWYRQDPGQGLRLIYYSQIVNDFQKGDIAEGYSVSREKKESFPLTVTSAQKNPTAFYLCASSIVGWGQPQHFGDGTRLSIL.

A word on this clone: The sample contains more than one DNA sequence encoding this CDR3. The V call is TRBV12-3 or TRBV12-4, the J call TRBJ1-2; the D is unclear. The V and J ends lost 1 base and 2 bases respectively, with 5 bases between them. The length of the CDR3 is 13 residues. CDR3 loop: CASSLDGNYGYTF. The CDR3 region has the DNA TGTGCCAGCAGTTTAGACGGGAACTATGGCTACACCTTC.

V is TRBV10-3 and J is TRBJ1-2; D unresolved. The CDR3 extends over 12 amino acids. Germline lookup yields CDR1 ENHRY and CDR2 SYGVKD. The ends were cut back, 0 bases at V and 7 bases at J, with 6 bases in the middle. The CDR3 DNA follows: TGTGCCATCAGTGAGTCAGGAAGTGGCTACACCTTC. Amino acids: CAISESGSGYTF.

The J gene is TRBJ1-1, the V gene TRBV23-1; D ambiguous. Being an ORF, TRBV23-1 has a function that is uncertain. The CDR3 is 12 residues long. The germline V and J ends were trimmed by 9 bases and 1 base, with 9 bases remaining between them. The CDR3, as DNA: TGCGCCAGGCCTACCGGGAACACTGAAGCTTTCTTT. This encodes CARPTGNTEAFF.

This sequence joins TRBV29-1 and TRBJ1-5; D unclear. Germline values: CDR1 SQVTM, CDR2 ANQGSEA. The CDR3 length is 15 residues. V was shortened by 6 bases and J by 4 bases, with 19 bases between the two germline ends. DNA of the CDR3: TGCAGCGTGGGAGGTGCGGCGTTGGTTAATCAGCCCCAGCATTTT. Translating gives CSVGGAALVNQPQHF.

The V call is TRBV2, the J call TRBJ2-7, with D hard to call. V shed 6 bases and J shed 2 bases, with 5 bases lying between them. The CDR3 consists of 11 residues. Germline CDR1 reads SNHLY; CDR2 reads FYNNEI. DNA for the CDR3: TGTGCCAGCAGGCTGGCCTACGAGCAGTACTTC. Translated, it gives CASRLAYEQYF.

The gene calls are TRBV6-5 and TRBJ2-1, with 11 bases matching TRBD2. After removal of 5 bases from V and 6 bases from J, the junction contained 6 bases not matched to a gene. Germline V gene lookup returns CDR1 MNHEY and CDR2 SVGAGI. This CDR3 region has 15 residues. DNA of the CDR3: TGTGCCAGCAGTCCTGTAGCGGGGGGGCCCAATGAGCAGTTCTTC. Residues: CASSPVAGGPNEQFF.

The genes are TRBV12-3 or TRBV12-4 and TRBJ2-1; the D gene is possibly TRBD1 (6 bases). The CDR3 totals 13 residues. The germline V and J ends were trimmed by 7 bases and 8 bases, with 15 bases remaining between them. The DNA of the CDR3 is TGTGCCAGCACCGCAGGGGAGAGCGATGAGCAGTTCTTC. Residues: CASTAGESDEQFF.

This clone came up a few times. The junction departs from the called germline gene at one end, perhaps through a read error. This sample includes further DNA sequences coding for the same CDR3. The CDR3: CASSSRGQRVF. DNA for the CDR3: TGTGCCAGCAGTTCCAGGGGGCAAAGGGTCTTC. This chain links TRBV12-3 or TRBV12-4 with TRBJ2-4, with 8 nucleotides matching TRBD1. The CDR3 totals 11 residues.

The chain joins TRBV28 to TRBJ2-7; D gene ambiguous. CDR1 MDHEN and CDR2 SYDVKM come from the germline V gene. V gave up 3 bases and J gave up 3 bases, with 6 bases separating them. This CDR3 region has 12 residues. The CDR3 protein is CASSFHLYEQYF. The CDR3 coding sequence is TGTGCCAGCAGTTTCCACCTCTACGAGCAGTACTTC.

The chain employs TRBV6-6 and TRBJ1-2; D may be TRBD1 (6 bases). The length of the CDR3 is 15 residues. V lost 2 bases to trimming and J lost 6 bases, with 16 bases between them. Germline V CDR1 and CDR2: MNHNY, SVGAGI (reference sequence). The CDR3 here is CASSYMGGGRHGYTF. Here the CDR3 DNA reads TGTGCCAGCAGTTACATGGGGGGCGGACGGCATGGCTACACCTTC.

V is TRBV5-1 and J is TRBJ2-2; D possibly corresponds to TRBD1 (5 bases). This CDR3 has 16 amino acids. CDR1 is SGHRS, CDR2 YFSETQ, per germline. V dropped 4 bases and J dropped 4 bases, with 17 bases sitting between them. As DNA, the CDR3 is TGCGCCAGCAGCGGAGCCCCAGGGTTATCCACCGGGGAGCTGTTTTTT. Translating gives CASSGAPGLSTGELFF.

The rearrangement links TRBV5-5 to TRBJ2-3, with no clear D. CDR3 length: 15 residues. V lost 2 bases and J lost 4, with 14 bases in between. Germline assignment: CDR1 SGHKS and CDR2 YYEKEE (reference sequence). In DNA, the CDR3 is TGTGCCAGCAGCTTATTTCCCGACTCTTCAGATACGCAGTATTTT. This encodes CASSLFPDSSDTQYF.

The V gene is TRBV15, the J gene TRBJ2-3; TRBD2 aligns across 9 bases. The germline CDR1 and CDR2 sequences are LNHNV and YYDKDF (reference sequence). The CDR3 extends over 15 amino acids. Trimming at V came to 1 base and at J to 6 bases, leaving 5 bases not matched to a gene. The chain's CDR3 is CATSRGGTSGDTQYF. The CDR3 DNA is TGTGCCACCAGCAGAGGCGGAACTAGCGGGGATACGCAGTATTTT.

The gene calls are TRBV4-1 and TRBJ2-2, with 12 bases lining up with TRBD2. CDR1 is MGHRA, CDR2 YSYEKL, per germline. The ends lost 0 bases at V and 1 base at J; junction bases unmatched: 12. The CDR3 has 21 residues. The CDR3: CASSQEPLAGGPWRNTGELFF. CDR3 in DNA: TGCGCCAGCAGCCAAGAGCCACTAGCGGGGGGCCCATGGAGGAACACCGGGGAGCTGTTTTTT.

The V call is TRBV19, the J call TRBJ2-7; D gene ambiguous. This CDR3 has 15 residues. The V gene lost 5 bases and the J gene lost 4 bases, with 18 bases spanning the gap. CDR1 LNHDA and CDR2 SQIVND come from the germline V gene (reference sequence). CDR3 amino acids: CASSPRGSQKYEQYF. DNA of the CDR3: TGTGCCAGTAGTCCCCGAGGCAGCCAGAAATACGAGCAGTACTTC. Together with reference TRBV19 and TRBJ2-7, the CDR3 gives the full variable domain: DGGITQSPKYLFRKEGQNVTLSCEQNLNHDAMYWYRQDPGQGLRLIYYSQIVNDFQKGDIAEGYSVSREKKESFPLTVTSAQKNPTAFYLCASSPRGSQKYEQYFGPGTRLTVT.

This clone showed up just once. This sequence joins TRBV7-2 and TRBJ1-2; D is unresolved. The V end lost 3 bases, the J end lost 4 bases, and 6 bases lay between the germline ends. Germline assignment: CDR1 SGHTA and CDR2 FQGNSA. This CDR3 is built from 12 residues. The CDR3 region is CASSLGRYGYTF. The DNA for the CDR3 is TGTGCCAGCAGCTTGGGCCGCTATGGCTACACCTTC.

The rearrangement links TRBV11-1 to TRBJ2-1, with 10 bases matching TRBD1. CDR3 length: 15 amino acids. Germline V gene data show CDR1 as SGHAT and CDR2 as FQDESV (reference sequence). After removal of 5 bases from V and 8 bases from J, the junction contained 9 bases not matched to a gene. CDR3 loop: CASSPRTGGSYEQFF. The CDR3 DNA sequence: TGTGCCAGCAGCCCCCGGACAGGGGGAAGTTATGAGCAGTTCTTC.

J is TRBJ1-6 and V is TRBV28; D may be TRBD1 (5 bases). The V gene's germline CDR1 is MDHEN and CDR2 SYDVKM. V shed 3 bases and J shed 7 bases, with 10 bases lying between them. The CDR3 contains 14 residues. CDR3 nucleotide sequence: TGTGCCAGCAGTTTCTTGTGGGGGAATTCACCCCTCCACTTT. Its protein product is CASSFLWGNSPLHF.

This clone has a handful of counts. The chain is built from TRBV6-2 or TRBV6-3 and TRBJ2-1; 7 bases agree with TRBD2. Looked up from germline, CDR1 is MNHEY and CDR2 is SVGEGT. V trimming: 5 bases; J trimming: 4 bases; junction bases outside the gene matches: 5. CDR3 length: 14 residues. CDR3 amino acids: CASSRAGVYNEQFF. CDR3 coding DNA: TGTGCCAGCAGTCGGGCGGGGGTTTACAATGAGCAGTTCTTC.

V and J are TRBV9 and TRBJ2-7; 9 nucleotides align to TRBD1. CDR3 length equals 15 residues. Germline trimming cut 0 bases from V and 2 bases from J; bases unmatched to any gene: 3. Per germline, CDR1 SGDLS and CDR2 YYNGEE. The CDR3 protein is CASSVADRGAYEQYF. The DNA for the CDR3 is TGTGCCAGCAGCGTAGCGGACAGGGGAGCCTACGAGCAGTACTTC.

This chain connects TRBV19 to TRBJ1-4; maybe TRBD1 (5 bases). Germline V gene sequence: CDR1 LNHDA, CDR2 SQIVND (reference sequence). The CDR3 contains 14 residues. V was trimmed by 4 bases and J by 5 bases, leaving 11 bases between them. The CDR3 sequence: CASSTPRVNEKLFF. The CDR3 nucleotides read TGTGCCAGTAGTACTCCCAGGGTCAATGAAAAACTGTTTTTT. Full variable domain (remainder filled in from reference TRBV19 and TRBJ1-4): DGGITQSPKYLFRKEGQNVTLSCEQNLNHDAMYWYRQDPGQGLRLIYYSQIVNDFQKGDIAEGYSVSREKKESFPLTVTSAQKNPTAFYLCASSTPRVNEKLFFGSGTQLSVL.

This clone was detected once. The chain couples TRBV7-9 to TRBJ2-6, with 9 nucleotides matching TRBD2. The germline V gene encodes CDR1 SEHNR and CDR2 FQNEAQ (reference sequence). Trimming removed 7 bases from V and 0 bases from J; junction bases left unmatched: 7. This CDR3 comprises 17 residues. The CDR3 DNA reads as TGTGCCAGCACCCGAGCGGGGGGCCCCTCTGGGGCCAACGTCCTGACTTTC. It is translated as CASTRAGGPSGANVLTF.